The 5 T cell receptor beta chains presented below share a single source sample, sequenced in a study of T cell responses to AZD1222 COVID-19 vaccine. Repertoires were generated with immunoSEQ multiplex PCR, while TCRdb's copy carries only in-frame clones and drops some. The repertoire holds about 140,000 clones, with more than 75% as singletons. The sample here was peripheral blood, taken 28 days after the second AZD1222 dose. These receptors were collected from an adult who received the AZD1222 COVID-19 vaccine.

The CDR3 DNA reads as TGTGCCAGCAGTTACTTCGGGACACAAATCTACGAGCAGTACTTC. Amino acid sequence: CASSYFGTQIYEQYF. This chain connects TRBV6-5 to TRBJ2-7; a weak D match, TRBD1 (6 bases). Trimming removed 1 base at V and 3 bases at J, with 13 bases between. The CDR3 contains 15 residues. CDR1 is MNHEY and CDR2 is SVGAGI in the germline V gene.

The CDR3: CASSTYRQEPDGYTF. The CDR3 nucleotides are TGTGCCAGCAGCACATACAGACAGGAGCCTGATGGCTACACCTTC. The chain carries TRBV9 and TRBJ1-2; D might be TRBD1 (6 bases). V was pared by 4 bases and J by 6 bases, with 19 bases between. The CDR3 totals 15 residues. Germline CDR1 reads SGDLS; CDR2 reads YYNGEE.

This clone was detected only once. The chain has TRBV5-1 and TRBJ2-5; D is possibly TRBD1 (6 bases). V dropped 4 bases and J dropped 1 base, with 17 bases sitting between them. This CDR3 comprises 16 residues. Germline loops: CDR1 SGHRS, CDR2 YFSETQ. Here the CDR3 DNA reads TGCGCCAGCAGCCCCGTAGGGACAACCTTCCAAGAGACCCAGTACTTC. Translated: CASSPVGTTFQETQYF.

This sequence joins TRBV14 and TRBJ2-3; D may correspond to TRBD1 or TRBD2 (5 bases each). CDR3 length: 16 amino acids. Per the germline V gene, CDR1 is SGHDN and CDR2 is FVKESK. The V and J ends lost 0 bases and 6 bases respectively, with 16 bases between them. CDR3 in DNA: TGTGCCAGCAGCCAAGATACGGGGACCTTGAGGGATACGCAGTATTTT. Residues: CASSQDTGTLRDTQYF.

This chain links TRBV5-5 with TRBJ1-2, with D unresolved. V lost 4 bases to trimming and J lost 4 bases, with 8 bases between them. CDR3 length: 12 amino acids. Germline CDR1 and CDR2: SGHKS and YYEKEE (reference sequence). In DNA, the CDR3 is TGTGCCAGCAGCGATGGGCCCTATGGCTACACCTTC. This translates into CASSDGPYGYTF.